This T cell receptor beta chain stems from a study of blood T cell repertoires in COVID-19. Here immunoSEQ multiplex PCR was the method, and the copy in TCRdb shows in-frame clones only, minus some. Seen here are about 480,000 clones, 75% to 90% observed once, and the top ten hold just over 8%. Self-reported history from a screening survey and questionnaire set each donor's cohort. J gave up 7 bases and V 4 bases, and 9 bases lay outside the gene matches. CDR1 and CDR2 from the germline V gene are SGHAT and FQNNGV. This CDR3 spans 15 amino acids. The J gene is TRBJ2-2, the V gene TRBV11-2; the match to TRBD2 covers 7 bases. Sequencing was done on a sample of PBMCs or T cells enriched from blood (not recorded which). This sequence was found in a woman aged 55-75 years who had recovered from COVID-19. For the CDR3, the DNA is TGTGCCAGCAGCTCCCGGGACGGGAGGTACGGGGAGCTGTTTTTT. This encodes CASSSRDGRYGELFF.